The sequence of this T cell receptor (beta chain) was determined in a study of blood T cell dynamics during melanoma immunotherapy. Germline-derived CDR1 and CDR2 are MDHEN and SYDVKM. Trimming took off 5 bases at V and 1 base at J, with 9 bases between the two ends. The CDR3 consists of 15 residues. Stated time point: week 3, after first cycle of checkpoint inhibitor. Disease control meant complete response, partial response or stable disease at 12 weeks. Measured with immunoSEQ multiplex PCR; TCRdb has only the in-frame clones, and not every one. The sample records roughly 3,700 clones, around 96% being singletons.

The source was effector memory CD8+ T cells from blood, collected from a patient treated with checkpoint blockade. The clonotype originates from a human donor with melanoma. The genes are TRBV28 and TRBJ1-6, with a tentative D call TRBD1 (5 bases). The CDR3 region has the DNA TGTGCCAGCAGTCTAGGGGAATCCTATAATTCACCCCTCCACTTT. Protein product: CASSLGESYNSPLHF.